This T cell receptor (beta chain) is from a study of CD8+ T cells in alopecia areata. Study outcomes and limitations: Higher clonality and more expanded CD8+ clones appeared in lesional than normal scalp.

The treatment is: oral pan-JAK inhibitor, 5-10 mg twice daily. Punch biopsies of lesional scalp, plus peripheral blood, were taken from alopecia areata patients. The CDR3 totals 13 residues. Losses at the gene ends were 8 bases for V and 0 bases for J; bases not matched to a gene: 3. The germline CDR1 and CDR2 sequences are MNHNS and SASEGT. Turning to this clone: No antigen is known for it.

Once RNA had been extracted, it was reverse transcribed into cDNA to act as the sequencing template. The repertoire was sequenced with immunoSEQ multiplex PCR; TCRdb's copy has only in-frame clones and lacks some. This table has around 170,000 clones, 40% to 55% appearing once. The sequencing here drew on CD8+ T cells sorted from blood, taken between weeks 51 and 52, from a patient treated with tofacitinib. This TCR derives from a human donor with alopecia areata. This chain uses TRBV6-1 with TRBJ2-7; TRBD1 agrees at 8 bases. The CDR3 DNA follows: TGTGCCAGCGGACAGGGATTCTCCTACGAGCAGTACTTC. Amino acid sequence: CASGQGFSYEQYF.